This T cell receptor (beta chain) appears in the sequencing data of a study of T-cell reconstitution after alpha-beta-depleted transplantation in children. Study-level results: From newly produced T cells came most of the T-cell counts and diversity one year after transplant.

The TCRbeta library was prepared with unique molecular identifiers. MiXCR was run by TCRdb on the PCR reads, yielding one entry per CDR3 protein. Here the sample spans hundreds of thousands of distinct CDR3 sequences, about 21% being singletons. Concerning this clonotype itself: Its antigen is undetermined.

Looked up from germline, CDR1 is SGHDN and CDR2 is FVKESK. Trimming at V came to 3 bases and at J to 5 bases, leaving 0 bases not matched to a gene. The CDR3 contains 13 residues. This TCR was recovered from a boy under three years old who had a stem cell transplant for acute myeloid leukemia, so the T cells may come from the graft donor. Specimen: PBMCs, mostly from graft donor cells, collected 360 days after TCRalphabeta/CD19-depleted stem cell transplant. This chain links TRBV14 with TRBJ1-5, with TRBD1 matching 8 bases. The DNA of the CDR3 is TGTGCCAGCAGCCAGGGACAGGATCAGCCCCAGCATTTT. Protein product: CASSQGQDQPQHF.